This TCR beta chain was recorded in a study of CD8 T cell repertoires and HIV-1 epitope variants. For the study at large: Twenty-five autologous and known Gag and Nef epitope variant peptides each stimulated T cells separately.

The germline V and J ends were trimmed by 3 bases and 3 bases, with 9 bases remaining between them. This CDR3 comprises 12 residues. The germline gives CDR1 GTSNPN, CDR2 SVGIG (reference sequence). TCRdb keeps only in-frame clones here, not all; method: immunoSEQ multiplex PCR. In the table there are around 6,400 clones, roughly two thirds of which are singletons. The table lists this clone with a few counts. The antigen is unknown. The J gene is TRBJ2-7, the V gene TRBV30; D possibly matches TRBD1 or TRBD2 (5 bases each). The TCR was taken from a male donor with HIV. Sequenced input: cultured CD8+ T cells derived from PBMCs. The CDR3 DNA sequence: TGTGCCTGGAGCGGGGACGGCTACGAGCAGTACTTC. This gives the protein CAWSGDGYEQYF.